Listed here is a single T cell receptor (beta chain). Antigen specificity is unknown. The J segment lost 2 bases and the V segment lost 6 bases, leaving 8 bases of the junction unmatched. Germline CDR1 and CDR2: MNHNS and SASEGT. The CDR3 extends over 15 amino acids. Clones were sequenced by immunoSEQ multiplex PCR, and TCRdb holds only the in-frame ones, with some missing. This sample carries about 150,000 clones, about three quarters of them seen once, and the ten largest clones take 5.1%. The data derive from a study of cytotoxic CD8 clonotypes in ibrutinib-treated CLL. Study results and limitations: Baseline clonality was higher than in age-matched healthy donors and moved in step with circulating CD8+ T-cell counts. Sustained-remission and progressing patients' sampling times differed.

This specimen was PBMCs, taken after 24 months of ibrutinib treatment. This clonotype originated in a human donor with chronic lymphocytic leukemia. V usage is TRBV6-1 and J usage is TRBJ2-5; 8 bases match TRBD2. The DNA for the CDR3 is TGTGCCAGCAGCGAGGCGGCGGGGGGACAAGAGACCCAGTACTTC. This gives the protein CASSEAAGGQETQYF.